The rows below give T cell receptor beta chains drawn from one sample of a study of cytomegalovirus exposure and HLA in healthy donors. Generated by immunoSEQ multiplex PCR, the TCRdb table keeps only in-frame clones and is missing some. This table has about 200,000 clones, under 70% appearing once. The sample was PBMCs. The receptor source for this set is a middle-aged man in good health and CMV-seropositive. The CDR3 runs from the conserved cysteine through the conserved F or W. The D gene is left open where the match is weak. Clone size is not always given. Where it is, it says once, few, many or a class for expanded clones.

TRBV11-3	TRBJ2-3	.	13	.	CASSSSGTDTQYF	TGTGCCAGCAGCTCCTCTGGCACAGATACGCAGTATTTT
TRBV15	TRBJ1-1	.	12	few	CATGQRNTEAFF	TGTGCCACCGGACAGCGGAACACTGAAGCTTTCTTT
TRBV28	TRBJ1-5	.	13	.	CASSSTMHQPQHF	TGTGCCAGCAGTTCGACAATGCATCAGCCCCAGCATTTT
TRBV10-3	TRBJ1-2	.	13	few	CAIKPGQRGGYTF	TGTGCCATCAAACCCGGACAGCGCGGGGGCTACACCTTC
TRBV4-1	TRBJ2-3	TRBD1	14	.	CASSRDRRTDTQYF	TGCGCCAGCAGCCGGGACAGGCGCACAGATACGCAGTATTTT
TRBV5-6	TRBJ1-2	.	13	few	CASSLEGQYGYTF	TGTGCCAGCAGCTTGGAAGGACAGTATGGCTACACCTTC
TRBV6-6	TRBJ2-2	.	15	.	CASSYSGSNTGELFF	TGTGCCAGCAGTTACTCGGGCAGTAACACCGGGGAGCTGTTTTTT
TRBV7-6	TRBJ1-5	.	13	.	CASSPVNNQPQHF	TGTGCCAGCAGCCCTGTAAACAATCAGCCCCAGCATTTT
TRBV19	TRBJ2-1	TRBD1	15	few	CASSFEGASYNEQFF	TGTGCCAGTAGTTTCGAGGGGGCCTCCTACAATGAGCAGTTCTTC
TRBV23-1	TRBJ1-2	.	16	few	CASGTPGLHKGGGYTF	TGCGCCAGCGGAACACCGGGGCTCCACAAAGGGGGTGGCTACACCTTC
TRBV10-3	TRBJ1-1	.	16	.	CAISETGPGLNTEAFF	TGTGCCATCAGTGAGACAGGGCCCGGCCTGAACACTGAAGCTTTCTTT
TRBV2	TRBJ2-5	TRBD1	13	few	CASRRTGGETQYF	TGTGCCAGCAGGAGGACAGGCGGGGAGACCCAGTACTTC
TRBV28	TRBJ1-1	TRBD1	15	.	CASQNTGGRGTEAFF	TGTGCCAGCCAGAACACAGGGGGTAGAGGCACTGAAGCTTTCTTT
TRBV5-4	TRBJ2-1	TRBD1	17	.	CASSLGNRGIGTIEQFF	TGTGCCAGCAGCTTGGGTAACAGGGGCATAGGTACAATCGAGCAGTTCTTC
TRBV2	TRBJ2-1	.	15	.	CASSDRDTAYNEQFF	TGTGCCAGCAGCGACCGGGACACGGCCTACAATGAGCAGTTCTTC
TRBV7-2	TRBJ2-7	TRBD2	16	.	CASSSSGGGARGEQYF	TGTGCCAGCAGCTCGAGCGGGGGAGGGGCGCGGGGAGAGCAGTACTTC
TRBV4-3	TRBJ2-3	.	14	.	CASSQDGGAVTQYF	TGCGCCAGCAGCCAAGACGGGGGAGCGGTTACGCAGTATTTT
TRBV9	TRBJ2-7	.	14	few	CASSSAGGSYEQYF	TGTGCCAGCAGCTCGGCCGGCGGATCCTACGAGCAGTACTTC
TRBV5-1	TRBJ2-3	TRBD1	16	.	CASSLNPGGYTDTQYF	TGCGCCAGCAGCTTGAACCCAGGGGGATACACAGATACGCAGTATTTT
TRBV5-5	TRBJ1-2	TRBD1	16	.	CASSLAQTGVGSGYTF	TGTGCCAGCAGCTTGGCCCAGACAGGGGTGGGCTCTGGCTACACCTTC
TRBV6-1	TRBJ1-1	.	12	.	CASRGAGAEAFF	TGTGCCAGCAGGGGGGCGGGGGCTGAAGCTTTCTTT
TRBV5-1	TRBJ1-4	.	16	few	CASSLERRESNEKLFF	TGCGCCAGCAGCTTGGAAAGGAGGGAGTCTAATGAAAAACTGTTTTTT
TRBV27	TRBJ1-4	TRBD1	15	.	CASRPGTGRNEKLFF	TGTGCCAGCCGGCCTGGGACAGGGCGAAATGAAAAACTGTTTTTT
TRBV9	TRBJ1-6	TRBD1	14	.	CASSAWTGNSPLHF	TGTGCCAGCAGCGCCTGGACAGGCAATTCACCCCTCCACTTT
TRBV25-1	TRBJ1-2	TRBD1	16	.	CASSEFTGEGHYGYTF	TGTGCCAGCAGTGAATTTACAGGGGAAGGGCATTATGGCTACACCTTC
TRBV7-7	TRBJ1-1	.	13	.	CASSLNSNTEAFF	TGTGCCAGCAGCTTAAACAGTAACACTGAAGCTTTCTTT
TRBV5-4	TRBJ2-7	.	12	.	CASGRGRYEQYF	TGTGCCAGCGGTAGGGGCAGATACGAGCAGTACTTC
TRBV9	TRBJ2-1	TRBD2	15	few	CASSVASGGPKEQFF	TGTGCCAGCAGCGTAGCTAGCGGGGGGCCTAAGGAGCAGTTCTTC
TRBV6-5	TRBJ1-5	.	14	.	CASNQGGGNQPQHF	TGTGCCAGCAACCAGGGCGGCGGCAATCAGCCCCAGCATTTT
TRBV27	TRBJ2-2	.	13	.	CASRNSNTGELFF	TGTGCCAGCAGAAACTCGAACACCGGGGAGCTGTTTTTT
TRBV5-4	TRBJ2-3	TRBD2	17	.	CASSSQRGAIYTDTQYF	TGTGCCAGCAGCTCCCAGCGGGGGGCGATTTACACAGATACGCAGTATTTT
TRBV7-2	TRBJ2-2	TRBD2	16	.	CASSYLAGGPTGELFF	TGTGCCAGCAGCTACCTAGCGGGGGGGCCCACCGGGGAGCTGTTTTTT
TRBV28	TRBJ1-1	.	15	.	CASSSPGGANTEAFF	TGTGCCAGCAGTTCCCCGGGGGGCGCAAACACTGAAGCTTTCTTT
TRBV7-9	TRBJ1-5	.	16	once	CASSSSSGGGNQPQHF	TGTGCCAGCAGCTCCTCTTCGGGGGGAGGTAATCAGCCCCAGCATTTT
TRBV7-9	TRBJ2-1	.	17	.	CASSLAGASGIYNEQFF	TGTGCCAGCAGCTTAGCGGGGGCTAGCGGAATTTACAATGAGCAGTTCTTC
TRBV2	TRBJ1-5	.	15	once	CASSEWTVSNQPQHF	TGTGCCAGCAGTGAGTGGACAGTTAGCAATCAGCCCCAGCATTTT
TRBV7-2	TRBJ1-6	.	14	.	CASSPMGWNSPLHF	TGTGCCAGCAGCCCCATGGGCTGGAATTCACCCCTCCACTTT
TRBV7-9	TRBJ1-1	TRBD1	15	once	CASSFGQGMNTEAFF	TGTGCCAGCAGCTTTGGACAGGGAATGAACACTGAAGCTTTCTTT
TRBV19	TRBJ1-2	TRBD1	17	.	CASSIQGTGPNSYGYTF	TGTGCCAGTAGTATACAAGGGACAGGACCAAACTCTTATGGCTACACCTTC
TRBV7-9	TRBJ1-4	.	15	.	CASSPQGLTNEKLFF	TGTGCCAGCAGCCCACAGGGCCTAACTAATGAAAAACTGTTTTTT
TRBV6-5	TRBJ1-5	TRBD1	13	.	CASQGGRGQPQHF	TGTGCCAGCCAGGGGGGTCGTGGTCAGCCCCAGCATTTT
TRBV6-6	TRBJ1-4	.	14	.	CASAGTPTNEKLFF	TGTGCCAGTGCTGGGACACCAACTAATGAAAAACTGTTTTTT
TRBV5-1	TRBJ1-5	.	13	few	CASSLAPDQPQHF	TGCGCCAGCAGCTTAGCACCGGATCAGCCCCAGCATTTT
TRBV5-5	TRBJ1-5	TRBD1	15	.	CASSLTRGPNQPQHF	TGTGCCAGCAGCTTGACAAGGGGGCCCAATCAGCCCCAGCATTTT
TRBV4-1	TRBJ2-5	.	16	once	CASSQVGQGMQETQYF	TGCGCCAGCAGCCAAGTAGGGCAGGGTATGCAAGAGACCCAGTACTTC
TRBV5-5	TRBJ1-1	TRBD1	16	.	CASFRSGTGSITEAFF	TGTGCCAGCTTCCGGTCGGGGACAGGTTCAATCACTGAAGCTTTCTTT
TRBV5-4	TRBJ2-1	TRBD1	13	.	CASRWDSLNEQFF	TGTGCCAGCAGGTGGGACAGTCTCAATGAGCAGTTCTTC
TRBV29-1	TRBJ2-5	TRBD2	15	.	CSVEDSSGERETQYF	TGCAGCGTTGAAGACTCTAGCGGGGAAAGAGAGACCCAGTACTTC
TRBV6-5	TRBJ2-5	.	11	.	CATKLGGEQYF	TGTGCCACCAAACTGGGGGGTGAGCAGTACTTC
TRBV5-1	TRBJ2-5	.	14	.	CASSPGNIQETQYF	TGCGCCAGCAGCCCGGGAAATATCCAAGAGACCCAGTACTTC
TRBV28	TRBJ2-7	.	18	.	CASSPPPDDSGPSYEQYF	TGTGCCAGCAGTCCCCCACCCGATGATTCTGGGCCCTCCTACGAGCAGTACTTC
TRBV5-5	TRBJ2-7	TRBD2	16	.	CASSSSSGTTSYEQYF	TGTGCCAGCAGCTCTTCTAGCGGAACGACGTCCTACGAGCAGTACTTC
TRBV19	TRBJ1-2	TRBD1	14	.	CASNPGQGGYGYTF	TGTGCCAGTAACCCGGGACAGGGGGGCTATGGCTACACCTTC